This T cell receptor beta chain was recorded in a study of blood T cell repertoires in COVID-19. As originally analysed: Nucleated cell number was recorded as an estimate derived from reference gene primer amplification. Using immunoSEQ multiplex PCR, the repertoire was profiled, and TCRdb retains in-frame clones only, with some absent. V, J and clone size are those of that table, while D and trimming were read from the DNA. The data hold 150,000 to 200,000 clones, with about 90% observed a single time. The ends were cut back, 2 bases at V and 5 bases at J, with 7 bases in the middle. The CDR3 spans 13 residues. The germline V gene encodes CDR1 MNHEY and CDR2 SVGEGT. All enrollees were roughly 18 to 95 years old and from under 25 US areas. Donors were grouped by their self-reported clinical history.

The sample consisted of PBMCs or T cells enriched from blood (not recorded which). The V and J genes are TRBV6-2 or TRBV6-3 and TRBJ1-3; D gene ambiguous. The receptor's source is a woman under 30 who had recovered from COVID-19. CDR3 sequence reads: CASSYVRRNTIYF. The CDR3 region has the DNA TGTGCCAGCAGTTACGTCAGGAGAAACACCATATATTTT.